This T cell receptor (beta chain) was identified during a study of identifying expanded T cells in peripheral blood. Whole-study results and caveats: Clone count variance between roughly 2-week samples rose with total template count. Technical replicates showed approximately 1.2 changed clones; two weeks about 16; four weeks 19.

About this clone: Antigen: not known.

Only in-frame clones appear in the TCRdb table, and some are missing; sequencing was by immunoSEQ multiplex PCR. The sample yields about 89,000 clones, more than 75% seen once. Germline-derived CDR1 and CDR2 are SQVTM and ANQGSEA. The CDR3 has 18 amino acids. The J segment lost 1 base and the V segment lost 3 bases, leaving 12 bases of the junction unmatched. The sequencing sample was made of blood. This sequence originates from a person aged 18 to 75 in good health. The rearrangement joins TRBV29-1 to TRBJ1-1; 12 bases fit TRBD1. The CDR3 spells CSVDGVNRDRGRNTEAFF. CDR3 nucleotide sequence: TGCAGCGTTGACGGAGTTAATAGGGACAGGGGGCGGAACACTGAAGCTTTCTTT.